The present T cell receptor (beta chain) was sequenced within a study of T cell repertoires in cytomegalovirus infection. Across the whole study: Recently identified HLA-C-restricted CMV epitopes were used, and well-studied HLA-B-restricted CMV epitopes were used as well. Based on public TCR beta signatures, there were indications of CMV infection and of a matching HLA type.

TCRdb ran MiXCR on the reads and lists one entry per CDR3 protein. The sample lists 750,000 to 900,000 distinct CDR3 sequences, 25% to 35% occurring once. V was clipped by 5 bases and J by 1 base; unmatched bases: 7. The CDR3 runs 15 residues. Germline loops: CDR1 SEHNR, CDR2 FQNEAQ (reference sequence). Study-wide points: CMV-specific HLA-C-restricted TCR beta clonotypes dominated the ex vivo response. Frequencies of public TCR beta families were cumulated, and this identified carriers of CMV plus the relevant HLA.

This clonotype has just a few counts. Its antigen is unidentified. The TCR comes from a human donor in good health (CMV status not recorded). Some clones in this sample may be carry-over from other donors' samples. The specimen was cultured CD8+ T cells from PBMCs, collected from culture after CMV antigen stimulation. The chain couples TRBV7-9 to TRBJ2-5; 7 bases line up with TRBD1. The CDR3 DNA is TGTGCCAGCAGCCCCCTGACAGGGCTCCAAGAGACCCAGTACTTC. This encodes CASSPLTGLQETQYF.